This entry describes one T cell receptor (beta chain). This entry belongs to a study of PD-L1 blockade in urothelial cancer. Study background: Typically, measured as a median, blood samples had approximately 130,000 T cells.

Clones were sequenced by immunoSEQ multiplex PCR, and TCRdb holds only the in-frame ones, with some missing. The sample has around 130,000 clones, around 85% seen once. Time point given: pretreatment peripheral blood. Between 1 and 8 samples, pretreatment and on-treatment, were given by each patient. The germline V gene encodes CDR1 SGHTA and CDR2 FQGNSA. V shed 1 base and J shed 3 bases, with 9 bases lying between them. The CDR3 loop spans 14 amino acids. Sequencing used PBMCs, obtained around atezolizumab (anti-PD-L1) treatment. The chain carries TRBV7-2 and TRBJ1-2; D is ambiguous. This receptor was identified in a man aged 45-60 years with urothelial cancer. CDR3 nucleotide sequence: TGTGCCAGCAGCTTAGAACAGCTGTACTATGGCTACACCTTC. The encoded protein is CASSLEQLYYGYTF.